This T cell receptor beta chain was identified during a study of blood T cell repertoires in COVID-19. During active infection, Seattle patients enrolled and were then monitored through disease. The germline V and J ends were trimmed by 2 bases and 0 bases, with 13 bases remaining between them. Germline assignment: CDR1 SGHAT and CDR2 FQNNGV. This CDR3 is built from 16 residues. Original methodology: Nucleated cell number was recorded as an estimate derived from reference gene primer amplification. Assay used: immunoSEQ multiplex PCR; TCRdb lists only in-frame clones, some missing. The V and J calls and clone size are taken from that table; D and trimming were inferred from the DNA. Here the sample spans approximately 160,000 clones, 70% to 90% being singletons.

The sequenced sample consisted of peripheral blood. The genes are TRBV11-2 and TRBJ1-1; the D gene is possibly TRBD1 (5 bases). The clonotype originates from a woman aged 60-75 years with COVID-19, enrolled during active disease. The CDR3 here is CASSLWGEHMNTEAFF. Here the CDR3 DNA reads TGTGCCAGCAGCTTATGGGGGGAACATATGAACACTGAAGCTTTCTTT.